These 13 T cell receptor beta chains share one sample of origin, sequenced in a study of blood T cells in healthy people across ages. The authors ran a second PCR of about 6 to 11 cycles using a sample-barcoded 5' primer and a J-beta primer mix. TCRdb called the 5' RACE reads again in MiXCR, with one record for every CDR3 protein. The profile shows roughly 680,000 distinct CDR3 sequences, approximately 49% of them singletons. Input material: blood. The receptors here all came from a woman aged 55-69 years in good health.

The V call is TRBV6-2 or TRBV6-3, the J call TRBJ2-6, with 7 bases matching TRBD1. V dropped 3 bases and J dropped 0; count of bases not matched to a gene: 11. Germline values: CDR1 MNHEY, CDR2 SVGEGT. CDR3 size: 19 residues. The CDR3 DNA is TGTGCCAGCAGTTATTTTTTCGGGACAGCTGTCTCTGGGGCCAACGTCCTGACTTTC. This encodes CASSYFFGTAVSGANVLTF.

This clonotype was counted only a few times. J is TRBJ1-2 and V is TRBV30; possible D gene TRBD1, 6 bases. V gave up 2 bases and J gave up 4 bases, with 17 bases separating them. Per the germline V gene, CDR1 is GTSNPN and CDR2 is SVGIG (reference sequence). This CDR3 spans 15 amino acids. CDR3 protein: CAWSQEGKGVYGYTF. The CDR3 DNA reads TGTGCCTGGAGTCAGGAGGGGAAGGGGGTCTATGGCTACACCTTC.

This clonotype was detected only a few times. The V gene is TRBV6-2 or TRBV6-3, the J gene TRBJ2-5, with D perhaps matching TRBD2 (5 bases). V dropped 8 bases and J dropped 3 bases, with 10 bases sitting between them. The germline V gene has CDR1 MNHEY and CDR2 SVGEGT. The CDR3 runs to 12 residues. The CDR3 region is CASCLREETQYF. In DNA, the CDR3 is TGTGCCAGCTGTTTGAGGGAAGAGACCCAGTACTTC.

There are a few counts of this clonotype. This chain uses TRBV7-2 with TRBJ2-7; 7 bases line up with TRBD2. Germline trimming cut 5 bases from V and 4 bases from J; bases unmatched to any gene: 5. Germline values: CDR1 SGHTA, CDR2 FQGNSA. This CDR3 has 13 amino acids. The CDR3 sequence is CASSPLGGYEQYF. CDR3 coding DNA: TGTGCCAGCAGCCCACTCGGGGGGTACGAGCAGTACTTC.

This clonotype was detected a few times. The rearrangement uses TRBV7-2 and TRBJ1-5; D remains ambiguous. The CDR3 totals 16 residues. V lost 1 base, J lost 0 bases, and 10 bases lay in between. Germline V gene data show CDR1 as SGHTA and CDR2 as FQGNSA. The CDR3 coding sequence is TGTGCCAGCAGCTTAGAGGGAGGGAATAGCAATCAGCCCCAGCATTTT. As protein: CASSLEGGNSNQPQHF.

DNA for the CDR3: TGTGCCAGCAGCCCCCTACCAGGCCCTTTAGCGGGGCCTTACGAGCAGTACTTC. Protein: CASSPLPGPLAGPYEQYF. V and J are TRBV7-3 and TRBJ2-7, with 8 positions matching TRBD2. Per germline, CDR1 SGHTA and CDR2 FQGTGA. The CDR3 consists of 18 residues. J lost 4 bases, V lost 5 bases, and 19 bases had no gene match.

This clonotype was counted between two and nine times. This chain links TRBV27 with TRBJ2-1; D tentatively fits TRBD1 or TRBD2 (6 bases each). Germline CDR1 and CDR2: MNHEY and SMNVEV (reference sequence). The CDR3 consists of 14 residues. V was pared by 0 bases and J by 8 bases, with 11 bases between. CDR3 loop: CASSLSPGAHEQFF. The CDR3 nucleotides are TGTGCCAGCAGTTTATCCCCGGGGGCCCATGAGCAGTTCTTC.

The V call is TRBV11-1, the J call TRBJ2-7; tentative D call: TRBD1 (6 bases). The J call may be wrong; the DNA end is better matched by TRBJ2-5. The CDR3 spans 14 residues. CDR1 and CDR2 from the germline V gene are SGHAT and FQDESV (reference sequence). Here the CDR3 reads CASSRGQNKETQYF. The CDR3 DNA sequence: TGTGCCAGCAGCCGTGGACAGAACAAAGAGACCCAGTACTTC.

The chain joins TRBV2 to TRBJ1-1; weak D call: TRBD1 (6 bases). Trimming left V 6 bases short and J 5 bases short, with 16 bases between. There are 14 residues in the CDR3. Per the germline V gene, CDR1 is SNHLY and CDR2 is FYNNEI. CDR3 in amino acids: CASSARGGGTEAFF. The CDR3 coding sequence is TGTGCCAGCAGCGCAAGGGGGGGAGGTACTGAAGCTTTCTTT.

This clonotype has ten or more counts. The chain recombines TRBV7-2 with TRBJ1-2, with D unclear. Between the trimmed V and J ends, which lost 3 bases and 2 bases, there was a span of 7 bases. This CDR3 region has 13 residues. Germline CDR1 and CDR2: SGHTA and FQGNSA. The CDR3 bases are TGTGCCAGCAGCTTTTCGGGGAACTATGGCTACACCTTC. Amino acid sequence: CASSFSGNYGYTF.

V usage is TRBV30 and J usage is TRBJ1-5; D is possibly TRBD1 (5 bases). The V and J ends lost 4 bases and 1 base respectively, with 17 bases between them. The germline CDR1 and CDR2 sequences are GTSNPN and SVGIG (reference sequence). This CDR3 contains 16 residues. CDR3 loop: CAWNVRGFKSNQPQHF. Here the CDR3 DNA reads TGTGCCTGGAATGTGAGGGGTTTCAAGAGCAATCAGCCCCAGCATTTT. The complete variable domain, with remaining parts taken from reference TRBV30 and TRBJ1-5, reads SQTIHQWPATLVQPVGSPLSLECTVEGTSNPNLYWYRQAAGRGLQLLFYSVGIGQISSEVPQNLSASRPQDRQFILSSKKLLLSDSGFYLCAWNVRGFKSNQPQHFGDGTRLSIL.

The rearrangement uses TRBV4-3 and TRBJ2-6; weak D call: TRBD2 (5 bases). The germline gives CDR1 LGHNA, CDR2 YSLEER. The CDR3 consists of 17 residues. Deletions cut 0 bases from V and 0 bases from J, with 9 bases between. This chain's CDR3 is CASSQEPRGSGANVLTF. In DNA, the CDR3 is TGCGCCAGCAGCCAAGAGCCACGGGGCTCTGGGGCCAACGTCCTGACTTTC.

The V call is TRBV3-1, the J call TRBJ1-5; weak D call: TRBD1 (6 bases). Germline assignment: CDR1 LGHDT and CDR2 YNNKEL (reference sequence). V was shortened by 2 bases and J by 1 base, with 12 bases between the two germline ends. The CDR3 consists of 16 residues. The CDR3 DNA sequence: TGTGCCAGCAGCCAAAAAGGGGGACAAAGCAATCAGCCCCAGCATTTT. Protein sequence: CASSQKGGQSNQPQHF. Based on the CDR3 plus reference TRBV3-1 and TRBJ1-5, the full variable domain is DTAVSQTPKYLVTQMGNDKSIKCEQNLGHDTMYWYKQDSKKFLKIMFSYNNKELIINETVPNRFSPKSPDKAHLNLHINSLELGDSAVYFCASSQKGGQSNQPQHFGDGTRLSIL.